This T cell receptor beta chain was documented in a study of blood T cell repertoires in COVID-19. With 5 bases removed from V and 2 bases from J, the gap between germline ends came to 13 bases. Per the germline V gene, CDR1 is SNHLY and CDR2 is FYNNEI. The CDR3 length is 15 residues. In the original processing: Amplification with reference gene primers provided the estimates of nucleated cell counts. Libraries were prepared by immunoSEQ multiplex PCR; TCRdb keeps only in-frame clonotypes and omits some of them. V and J calls and clone size are those listed in that table; D and trimming were worked out from the DNA. This sample has about 280,000 clones; about nine tenths occur once, and the top ten carry under 2.5%.

Input material: peripheral blood. This TCR came from a man aged 50 or older with acute or convalescent COVID-19. The V gene is TRBV2, the J gene TRBJ2-4; TRBD2 might be the D (5 bases). The CDR3, as DNA: TGTGCCAGCAGTCTCCGGGGATCGACCAAAAACATTCAGTACTTC. As protein: CASSLRGSTKNIQYF.